A single sample is the source of the 16 T cell receptor beta chains below, sequenced in a study of blood T cell repertoires in COVID-19. Sequencing used immunoSEQ multiplex PCR; TCRdb keeps in-frame clones, though not all of them. The sample has roughly 72,000 clones, 88% seen once. Sequenced: peripheral blood. These TCRs come from a human donor in a cohort sampled during active COVID-19.

The rearrangement joins TRBV4-3 to TRBJ1-6, with 8 bases aligning to TRBD1. The CDR3 covers 16 residues. V was pared by 2 bases and J by 5 bases, with 5 bases of the junction left unmatched. CDR1 LGHNA and CDR2 YSLEER come from the germline V gene. CDR3 protein: CASSQTGTGNNSPLHF. CDR3 DNA: TGCGCCAGCAGCCAAACCGGGACAGGTAATAATTCACCCCTCCACTTT.

The rearrangement uses TRBV7-3 and TRBJ1-2, with 7 positions matching TRBD1. V trimming: 8 bases; J trimming: 4 bases; junction bases outside the gene matches: 4. Germline assignment: CDR1 SGHTA and CDR2 FQGTGA. The CDR3 sequence is 12 residues long. In nucleotides, the CDR3 is TGTGCCAGCTTCAGGGGGGTCTATGGCTACACCTTC. This sequence encodes CASFRGVYGYTF.

The V call is TRBV29-1, the J call TRBJ2-7; TRBD1 matches 7 bases. V dropped 7 bases and J dropped 5; count of bases not matched to a gene: 8. Per germline, CDR1 SQVTM and CDR2 ANQGSEA. The CDR3 sequence is 12 residues long. The CDR3 spells CSGGTGVDEQYF. In DNA, the CDR3 is TGCAGCGGAGGCACAGGGGTGGACGAGCAGTACTTC.

The chain couples TRBV24-1 to TRBJ1-2; the match to TRBD1 covers 10 bases. Looked up from germline, CDR1 is KGHDR and CDR2 is SFDVKD. This CDR3 is built from 18 residues. V was pared by 7 bases and J by 2 bases, with 15 bases of the junction left unmatched. The chain's CDR3 is CATRNLLGQGPRNYGYTF. The CDR3 DNA reads as TGTGCCACCAGGAACCTTTTGGGACAGGGGCCTCGAAACTATGGCTACACCTTC.

The chain is built from TRBV2 and TRBJ2-2; the D is unclear. Looked up from germline, CDR1 is SNHLY and CDR2 is FYNNEI. CDR3 length: 15 amino acids. V was clipped by 6 bases and J by 0 bases, with 11 bases between them. The DNA for the CDR3 is TGTGCCAGCAGGGTGGGCAGGTCGAACACCGGGGAGCTGTTTTTT. It yields the protein CASRVGRSNTGELFF.

The chain joins TRBV29-1 to TRBJ1-1, with 8 bases matching TRBD1. Germline CDR1 and CDR2: SQVTM and ANQGSEA. Trimming removed 2 bases from V and 10 bases from J; junction bases left unmatched: 12. CDR3 length equals 14 residues. CDR3: CSVEYPGQGLAAFF. CDR3 DNA: TGCAGCGTTGAATACCCCGGACAGGGATTGGCAGCTTTCTTT.

Here the CDR3 reads CASSGGWEYGYTF. The CDR3 DNA sequence: TGTGCCAGCAGCGGGGGTTGGGAGTATGGCTACACCTTC. The rearrangement joins TRBV9 to TRBJ1-2; D ambiguous. Trimming cost V 3 bases and J 5 bases, with 11 bases left between them. CDR3 length: 13 amino acids. Germline V lookup: CDR1 SGDLS, CDR2 YYNGEE.

The gene calls are TRBV3-1 (or the pseudogene TRBV3-2) and TRBJ2-3, with 8 positions matching TRBD2. Germline values: CDR1 LGHDT, CDR2 YNNKEL (reference sequence). The J segment lost 0 bases and the V segment lost 4 bases, leaving 12 bases of the junction unmatched. There are 18 residues in the CDR3. CDR3 nucleotides: TGTGCCAGCAGCCGGACGGTAACTACTAGCGGAAGCACAGATACGCAGTATTTT. It encodes CASSRTVTTSGSTDTQYF.

The V gene is TRBV27, the J gene TRBJ2-7; possible D gene TRBD1, 7 bases. CDR1 MNHEY and CDR2 SMNVEV come from the germline V gene (reference sequence). V was shortened by 0 bases and J by 2 bases, with 17 bases between the two germline ends. This CDR3 is 17 amino acids long. The CDR3 DNA follows: TGTGCCAGCAGTTTATCGAACCCGGAGGGGGCCCCCTACGAGCAGTACTTC. This codes for CASSLSNPEGAPYEQYF.

This chain joins TRBV2 and TRBJ2-1; 9 nucleotides match TRBD2. CDR1 and CDR2 (germline): SNHLY, FYNNEI. CDR3 length: 14 residues. Losses at the gene ends were 7 bases for V and 1 base for J; bases not matched to a gene: 2. CDR3 DNA: TGTGCCAGCATAGCGGGGGCATCCTACAATGAGCAGTTCTTC. It codes for CASIAGASYNEQFF.

The V call is TRBV4-2, the J call TRBJ2-1; 8 bases are a match to TRBD1. The V gene's germline CDR1 is LGHNA and CDR2 YNFKEQ. The CDR3 runs 14 residues. V shed 3 bases and J 6 bases; nucleotides not matched to a gene: 4. CDR3 coding DNA: TGTGCCAGCAGCCAGGACAGGGTAAGCAATGAGCAGTTCTTC. This sequence encodes CASSQDRVSNEQFF.

The chain recombines TRBV7-2 with TRBJ1-2; a possible D gene is TRBD1 (6 bases). Trimming cost V 7 bases and J 8 bases, with 17 bases left between them. Germline CDR1 reads SGHTA; CDR2 reads FQGNSA. This CDR3 has 13 amino acids. The CDR3 nucleotides are TGTGCCAGCACTTTGGGGGGGGCCAGAGGCTACACCTTC. Protein sequence: CASTLGGARGYTF.

This clone was picked up one time. The CDR3 bases are TGTGCCAGCAGCCTACGGACAGGGTATAATGGCTACACCTTC. Its translation is CASSLRTGYNGYTF. The chain uses TRBV4-2 and TRBJ1-2, with 8 bases fitting TRBD1. After removal of 4 bases from V and 6 bases from J, the junction contained 7 bases not matched to a gene. The CDR3 length is 14 residues. The germline CDR1 and CDR2 sequences are LGHNA and YNFKEQ.

This rearrangement joins TRBV5-4 to TRBJ2-5, with 8 bases fitting TRBD2. The germline V gene encodes CDR1 SGHNT and CDR2 YYREEE (reference sequence). CDR3 length equals 16 residues. With V trimmed by 0 bases and J by 7 bases, 11 bases remained unmatched. CDR3 residues: CASSLDSGNGGVTQYF. In DNA form, the CDR3 reads TGTGCCAGCAGCTTGGATAGCGGGAATGGGGGGGTGACCCAGTACTTC. The whole variable domain, filled in from reference TRBV5-4 and TRBJ2-5, reads ETGVTQSPTHLIKTRGQQVTLRCSSQSGHNTVSWYQQALGQGPQFIFQYYREEENGRGNFPPRFSGLQFPNYSSELNVNALELDDSALYLCASSLDSGNGGVTQYFGPGTRLLVL.

V and J are TRBV9 and TRBJ2-3, with D perhaps TRBD1 (6 bases). V was pared by 0 bases and J by 5 bases, with 16 bases between. The CDR3 contains 16 residues. Germline V CDR1 and CDR2: SGDLS, YYNGEE. CDR3 nucleotides: TGTGCCAGCAGCGTAGGGCCCGCAGGGGCAGGAGATACGCAGTATTTT. This encodes CASSVGPAGAGDTQYF.

This clone was detected only a few times. This chain connects TRBV21-1 to TRBJ2-7; the D call TRBD1 from the table was never checked on the DNA. TRBV21-1 is a documented pseudogene. The length of the CDR3 is 11 residues. The CDR3 bases are TGTGCCAGCAGTAAACGACAGGGGAAGTACTTC. It codes for CASSKRQGKYF.